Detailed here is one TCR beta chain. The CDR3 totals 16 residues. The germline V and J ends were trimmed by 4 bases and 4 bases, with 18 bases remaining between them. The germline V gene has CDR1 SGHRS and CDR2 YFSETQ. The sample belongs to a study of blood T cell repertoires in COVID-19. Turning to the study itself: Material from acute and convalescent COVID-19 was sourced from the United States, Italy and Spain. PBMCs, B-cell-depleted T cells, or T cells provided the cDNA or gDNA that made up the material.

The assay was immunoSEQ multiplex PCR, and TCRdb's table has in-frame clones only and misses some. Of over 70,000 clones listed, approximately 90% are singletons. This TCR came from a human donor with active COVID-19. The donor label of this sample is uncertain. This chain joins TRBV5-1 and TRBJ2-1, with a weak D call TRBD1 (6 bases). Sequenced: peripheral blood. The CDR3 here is CASSPLLNREYNEQFF. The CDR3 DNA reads TGCGCCAGCAGCCCACTACTGAACAGGGAATACAATGAGCAGTTCTTC.